This note documents a single T cell receptor (beta chain) sequence. This table comes from immunoSEQ multiplex PCR, and its TCRdb copy is limited to in-frame clones, with some not included. Seen here are about 23,000 clones, approximately 86% observed once, and the top ten hold approximately 1.2%. The data were taken from a study of T cell changes during pregnancy in multiple sclerosis. CDR3 length: 14 residues. The V and J ends lost 6 bases and 3 bases respectively, with 15 bases between them. CDR1 is MDHEN, CDR2 SYDVKM, per germline. The sequence was obtained from a female donor in good health, enrolled as a control in a pregnancy study. The sample here was CD4+ T cells from peripheral blood mononuclear cells, taken in the first trimester of pregnancy. The chain uses TRBV28 and TRBJ2-7; the D is unclear. In nucleotides, the CDR3 is TGTGCCAGCAGGATCTGGGTGAACAGCTACGAGCAGTACTTC. Its protein product is CASRIWVNSYEQYF. The full variable domain, with the rest looked up from reference TRBV28 and TRBJ2-7, is DVKVTQSSRYLVKRTGEKVFLECVQDMDHENMFWYRQDPGLGLRLIYFSYDVKMKEKGDIPEGYSVSREKKERFSLILESASTNQTSMYLCASRIWVNSYEQYFGPGTRLTVT.